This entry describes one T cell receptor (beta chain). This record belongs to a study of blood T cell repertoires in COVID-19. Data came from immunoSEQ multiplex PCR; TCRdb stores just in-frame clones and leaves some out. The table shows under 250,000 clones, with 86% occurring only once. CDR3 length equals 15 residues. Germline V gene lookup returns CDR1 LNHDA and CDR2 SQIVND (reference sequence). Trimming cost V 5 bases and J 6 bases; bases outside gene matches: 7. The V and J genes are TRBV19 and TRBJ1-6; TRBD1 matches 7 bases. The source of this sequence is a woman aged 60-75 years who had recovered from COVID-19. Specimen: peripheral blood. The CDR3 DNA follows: TGTGCCAGTAGTCCGAAAGGACAGGCTAATTCACCCCTCCACTTT. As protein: CASSPKGQANSPLHF.